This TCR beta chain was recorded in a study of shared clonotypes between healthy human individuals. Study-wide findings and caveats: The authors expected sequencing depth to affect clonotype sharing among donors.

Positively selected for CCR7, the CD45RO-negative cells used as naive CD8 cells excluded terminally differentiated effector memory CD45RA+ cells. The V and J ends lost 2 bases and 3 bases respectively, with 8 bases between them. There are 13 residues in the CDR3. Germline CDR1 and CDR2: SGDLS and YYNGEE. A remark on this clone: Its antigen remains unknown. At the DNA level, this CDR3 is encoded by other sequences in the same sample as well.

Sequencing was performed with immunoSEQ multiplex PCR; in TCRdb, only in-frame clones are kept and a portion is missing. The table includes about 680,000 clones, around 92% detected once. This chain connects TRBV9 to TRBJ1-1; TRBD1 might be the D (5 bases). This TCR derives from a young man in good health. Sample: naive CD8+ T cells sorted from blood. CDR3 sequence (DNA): TGTGCCAGCAGCGTGGGGGGGTACACTGAAGCTTTCTTT. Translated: CASSVGGYTEAFF.